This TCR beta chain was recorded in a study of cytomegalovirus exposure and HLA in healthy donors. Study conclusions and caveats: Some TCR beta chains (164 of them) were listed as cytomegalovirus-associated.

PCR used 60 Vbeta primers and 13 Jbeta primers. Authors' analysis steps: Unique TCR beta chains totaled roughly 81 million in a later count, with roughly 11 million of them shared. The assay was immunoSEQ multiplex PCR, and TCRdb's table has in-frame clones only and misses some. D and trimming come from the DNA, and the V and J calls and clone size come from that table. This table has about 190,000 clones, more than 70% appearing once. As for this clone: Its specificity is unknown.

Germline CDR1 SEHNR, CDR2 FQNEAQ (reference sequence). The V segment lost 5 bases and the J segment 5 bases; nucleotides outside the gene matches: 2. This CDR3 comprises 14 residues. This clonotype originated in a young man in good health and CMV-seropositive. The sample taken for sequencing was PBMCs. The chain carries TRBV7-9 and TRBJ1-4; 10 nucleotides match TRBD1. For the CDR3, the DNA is TGTGCCAGCAGCCCGGGACAGGGGAATGAAAAACTGTTTTTT. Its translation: CASSPGQGNEKLFF.